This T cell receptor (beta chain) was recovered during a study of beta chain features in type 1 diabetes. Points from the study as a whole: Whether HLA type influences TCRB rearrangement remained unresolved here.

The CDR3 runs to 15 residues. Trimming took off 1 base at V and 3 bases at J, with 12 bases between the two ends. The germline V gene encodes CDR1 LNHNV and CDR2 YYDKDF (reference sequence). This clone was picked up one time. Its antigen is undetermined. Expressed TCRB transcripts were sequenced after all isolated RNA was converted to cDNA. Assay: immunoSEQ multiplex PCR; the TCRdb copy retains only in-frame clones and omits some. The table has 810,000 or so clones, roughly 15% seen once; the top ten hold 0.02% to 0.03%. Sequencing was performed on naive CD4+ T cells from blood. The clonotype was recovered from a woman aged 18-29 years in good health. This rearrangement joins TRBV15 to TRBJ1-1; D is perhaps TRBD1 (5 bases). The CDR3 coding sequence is TGTGCCACCAGCAGAGGTAACAGGAAGCACACTGAAGCTTTCTTT. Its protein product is CATSRGNRKHTEAFF.